The 32 T cell receptor beta chains below were found in one sample sequenced in a study of OX40 agonist ivuxolimab in advanced cancers. The library was obtained by the immunoSEQ multiplex PCR assay. TCRdb provides this immuneACCESS table in a form limited to in-frame rearrangements. Some clones are lacking; in checked studies, under half of them reflect an unresolved V gene, and why the rest are absent is not known. This sample lists around 84,000 clones; about 84% were detected once. Around 0.51% of the sample belongs to the ten largest clones. Sequences were derived from CD4+ or CD8+ T cells sorted from blood, sampled in a trial of the OX40 agonist ivuxolimab. Receptor source: an adult with an advanced solid tumor such as melanoma, head and neck, liver or kidney cancer.

Here the CDR3 reads CASSRRGGTLNNEQFF. CDR3 bases: TGTGCCAGTAGTCGGAGGGGGGGGACCCTCAACAATGAGCAGTTCTTC. The J gene is TRBJ2-1, the V gene TRBV19, with D possibly TRBD2 on 7 matching bases. The germline gives CDR1 LNHDA, CDR2 SQIVND (reference sequence). The CDR3 is 16 residues long. Trimming left V 5 bases short and J 5 bases short, with 19 bases between.

The V and J genes are TRBV7-9 and TRBJ1-5; D remains ambiguous. V was shortened by 5 bases and J by 2 bases, with 13 bases between the two germline ends. The CDR3 has 15 amino acids. CDR1 is SEHNR, CDR2 FQNEAQ, per germline (reference sequence). CDR3 protein: CASSRGLGGNQPQHF. The CDR3 DNA reads as TGTGCCAGCAGCCGAGGGTTGGGTGGCAATCAGCCCCAGCATTTT.

This clone was detected once. CDR3 amino acids: CASSTSRQTQYF. The CDR3 DNA is TGTGCCAGCAGCACCTCGAGGCAGACCCAGTACTTC. The V and J genes are TRBV28 and TRBJ2-5, with D uncertain. V shed 6 bases and J shed 6 bases, with 11 bases lying between them. CDR3 size: 12 residues. Germline CDR1 MDHEN, CDR2 SYDVKM.

The chain combines TRBV19 with TRBJ2-6, with D possibly TRBD2 on 6 matching bases. The V gene lost 4 bases and the J gene lost 1 base, with 14 bases spanning the gap. The CDR3 runs 17 residues. From germline, CDR1 is LNHDA and CDR2 SQIVND (reference sequence). The CDR3 region is CASSTGGPLSGANVLTF. CDR3 DNA: TGTGCCAGTAGTACCGGAGGGCCACTTTCTGGGGCCAACGTCCTGACTTTC.

The V gene is TRBV9, the J gene TRBJ2-1; 12 bases match TRBD2. Germline V gene lookup returns CDR1 SGDLS and CDR2 YYNGEE. The length of the CDR3 is 15 residues. V lost 6 bases and J lost 0; bases outside the gene matches: 1. CDR3 protein: CASTTSGSSYNEQFF. CDR3 DNA: TGTGCCAGCACGACTAGCGGGAGCTCCTACAATGAGCAGTTCTTC. The whole variable domain, remainder taken from reference TRBV9 and TRBJ2-1, is DSGVTQTPKHLITATGQRVTLRCSPRSGDLSVYWYQQSLDQGLQFLIQYYNGEERAKGNILERFSAQQFPDLHSELNLSSLELGDSALYFCASTTSGSSYNEQFFGPGTRLTVL.

The CDR3 nucleotides are TGTGCCAGCTCCGGGACTAGCGGGGTTCTGGATGAGCAGTTCTTC. Translating gives CASSGTSGVLDEQFF. The chain couples TRBV2 to TRBJ2-1; 13 nucleotides align to TRBD2. The CDR3 runs 15 residues. V dropped 8 bases and J dropped 8; count of bases not matched to a gene: 9. Germline V lookup: CDR1 SNHLY, CDR2 FYNNEI.

CDR3 loop: CASSQTGPNYGYTF. The CDR3 DNA reads as TGTGCCAGCAGCCAAACCGGGCCCAACTATGGCTACACCTTC. The chain recombines TRBV16 with TRBJ1-2; D is uncertain. The CDR3 spans 14 residues. The V and J ends lost 2 bases and 2 bases respectively, with 9 bases between them. CDR1 is KGHSY, CDR2 FQNENV, per germline.

This clone is a singleton in its sample. This chain connects TRBV5-1 to TRBJ2-3; 9 bases match TRBD2. In germline, CDR1 is SGHRS, CDR2 YFSETQ. Losses at the gene ends were 3 bases for V and 3 bases for J; bases not matched to a gene: 8. The CDR3 runs 16 residues. The CDR3 here is CASSSLAGMGTDTQYF. The CDR3 DNA is TGCGCCAGCAGCTCCCTAGCGGGGATGGGTACAGATACGCAGTATTTT.

The chain is built from TRBV7-9 and TRBJ2-2, with D perhaps TRBD1 (6 bases). The germline V gene has CDR1 SEHNR and CDR2 FQNEAQ (reference sequence). This CDR3 comprises 13 residues. V lost 10 bases and J 5 bases, leaving 14 bases between the germline ends. The CDR3 DNA follows: TGTGCCACTCAGCTTAGGGGGACCGGGGAGCTGTTTTTT. Protein: CATQLRGTGELFF.

V and J are TRBV5-8 and TRBJ1-5; 8 bases are a match to TRBD1. CDR1 and CDR2 (germline): SGHTS, YDEGEE. J lost 2 bases, V lost 4 bases, and 8 bases had no gene match. This CDR3 region has 16 residues. In DNA, the CDR3 is TGTGCCAGCAGCCTCCCGACAGGGGCTCGCAATCAGCCCCAGCATTTT. Its protein product is CASSLPTGARNQPQHF.

The rearrangement joins TRBV30 to TRBJ1-2, with D perhaps TRBD1 (5 bases). Trimming cost V 7 bases and J 7 bases, with 19 bases left between them. Germline V gives CDR1 GTSNPN, CDR2 SVGIG (reference sequence). The CDR3 contains 13 residues. For the CDR3, the DNA is TGTGCCTCGGCTAAGGGGCTCGGAGGTGGCTACACCTTC. This sequence encodes CASAKGLGGGYTF.

The rearrangement uses TRBV6-1 and TRBJ1-2; D is possibly TRBD1 (6 bases). The germline V gene encodes CDR1 MNHNS and CDR2 SASEGT. The CDR3 loop spans 13 amino acids. Between the trimmed V and J ends, which lost 4 bases and 2 bases, there was a span of 8 bases. CDR3 sequence (DNA): TGTGCCAGCAGTGTAGGGGGAAACTATGGCTACACCTTC. It translates to CASSVGGNYGYTF.

The chain joins TRBV7-2 to TRBJ2-2; D ambiguous. The germline gives CDR1 SGHTA, CDR2 FQGNSA. V was pared by 10 bases and J by 1 base, with 16 bases between. The CDR3 is 15 amino acids. DNA for the CDR3: TGTGCCACGCGACTGAGACTCCTGAACACCGGGGAGCTGTTTTTT. This translates into CATRLRLLNTGELFF.

V is TRBV28 and J is TRBJ1-1, with D hard to call. V was pared by 11 bases and J by 6 bases, with 28 bases between. The CDR3 is 16 residues long. Germline V CDR1 and CDR2: MDHEN, SYDVKM. The CDR3 loop reads CASAPSGILFRAEAFF. The DNA of the CDR3 is TGTGCCTCAGCTCCGTCGGGGATCTTGTTTCGGGCTGAAGCTTTCTTT.

This chain connects TRBV15 to TRBJ1-3, with D unclear. Germline CDR1 reads LNHNV; CDR2 reads YYDKDF (reference sequence). The CDR3 is 13 amino acids. Trimming took 5 bases from V and 0 from J, leaving 5 bases between them. CDR3 sequence reads: CATSFPSGNTIYF. The CDR3 DNA reads TGTGCCACCAGCTTCCCCTCTGGAAACACCATATATTTT.

This clone was counted once. This chain links TRBV19 with TRBJ2-7, with D perhaps TRBD2 (5 bases). This CDR3 spans 17 amino acids. Germline CDR1 LNHDA, CDR2 SQIVND (reference sequence). V dropped 1 base and J dropped 0 bases, with 16 bases sitting between them. CDR3 sequence: CASSIASPAVSSYEQYF. CDR3 DNA: TGTGCCAGTAGTATAGCAAGCCCAGCGGTAAGCTCCTACGAGCAGTACTTC. Combining the CDR3 with reference TRBV19 and TRBJ2-7 gives the whole variable domain DGGITQSPKYLFRKEGQNVTLSCEQNLNHDAMYWYRQDPGQGLRLIYYSQIVNDFQKGDIAEGYSVSREKKESFPLTVTSAQKNPTAFYLCASSIASPAVSSYEQYFGPGTRLTVT.

The chain couples TRBV6-5 to TRBJ1-2; 8 nucleotides align to TRBD1. Germline CDR1 MNHEY, CDR2 SVGAGI. The CDR3 contains 13 residues. Trimming cost V 7 bases and J 4 bases; bases outside gene matches: 5. CDR3 in amino acids: CASIGTGTYGYTF. DNA for the CDR3: TGTGCCAGCATCGGGACAGGTACCTATGGCTACACCTTC.

The CDR3 DNA reads TGTGCCAGCTCACCACAGGGTTATGAAAAACTGTTTTTT. It is translated as CASSPQGYEKLFF. This chain connects TRBV18 to TRBJ1-4; D unresolved. The germline V gene encodes CDR1 KGHSH and CDR2 LQKENI. V lost 1 base, J lost 6 bases, and 6 bases lay in between. The CDR3 runs to 13 residues.

The rearrangement joins TRBV19 to TRBJ1-1; D remains ambiguous. The CDR3 is 13 residues long. Germline CDR1 is LNHDA and CDR2 is SQIVND (reference sequence). The V gene lost 2 bases and the J gene lost 7 bases, with 11 bases spanning the gap. CDR3 bases: TGTGCCAGTAGTATAATTGAGGGCAATGAAGCTTTCTTT. Protein: CASSIIEGNEAFF.

There are a few counts of this clone. The chain couples TRBV28 to TRBJ1-2, with D possibly being TRBD1 (6 bases). V lost 2 bases to trimming and J lost 1 base, with 8 bases between them. This CDR3 comprises 14 residues. Germline V lookup: CDR1 MDHEN, CDR2 SYDVKM. In DNA form, the CDR3 reads TGTGCCAGCAGTTTAGGGGGCGATAACTATGGCTACACCTTC. Translation gives CASSLGGDNYGYTF.

CDR3 protein: CASSREGGDYGYTF. The CDR3 DNA is TGTGCCAGCAGCCGGGAAGGGGGAGATTATGGCTACACCTTC. The chain employs TRBV7-9 and TRBJ1-2, with D possibly matching TRBD1 (6 bases). The ends were cut back, 5 bases at V and 5 bases at J, with 15 bases in the middle. The CDR3 covers 14 residues. Germline CDR1 reads SEHNR; CDR2 reads FQNEAQ (reference sequence).

The rearrangement joins TRBV7-2 to TRBJ2-3; TRBD2 agrees at 10 bases. Germline lookup yields CDR1 SGHTA and CDR2 FQGNSA. With 1 base clipped from V and 0 bases from J, the junction kept 7 bases outside the gene matches. The length of the CDR3 is 18 residues. In nucleotides, the CDR3 is TGTGCCAGCAGCTTAGGGCCTAGCGGGAGAACTAGCACAGATACGCAGTATTTT. Translation: CASSLGPSGRTSTDTQYF. Full variable domain (remainder filled in from reference TRBV7-2 and TRBJ2-3): GAGVSQSPSNKVTEKGKDVELRCDPISGHTALYWYRQSLGQGLEFLIYFQGNSAPDKSGLPSDRFSAERTGGSVSTLTIQRTQQEDSAVYLCASSLGPSGRTSTDTQYFGPGTRLTVL.

Regarding this clone: The same CDR3 is also encoded by other DNA sequences in this sample. This chain uses TRBV4-3 with TRBJ2-3; TRBD2 is a possible D gene (6 bases). CDR1 and CDR2 (germline): LGHNA, YSLEER. Trimming took off 1 base at V and 0 bases at J, with 8 bases between the two ends. The CDR3 sequence is 15 residues long. CDR3 DNA sequence: TGCGCCAGCAGCCAAGGAGCGGGTAGCACAGATACGCAGTATTTT. Translated, it gives CASSQGAGSTDTQYF.

The chain couples TRBV28 to TRBJ2-7; 10 nucleotides match TRBD2. This CDR3 spans 13 amino acids. Germline CDR1 reads MDHEN; CDR2 reads SYDVKM. V lost 6 bases to trimming and J lost 5 bases; unmatched junction nucleotides: 4. Here the CDR3 DNA reads TGTGCCAGCAGCGCCGGACTAGCGGACGAGCAGTACTTC. Its translation: CASSAGLADEQYF.

CDR3 region: CASSLGGNSHNEQFF. CDR3 DNA sequence: TGCGCCAGCAGCTTGGGCGGGAATTCCCACAATGAGCAGTTCTTC. The chain joins TRBV5-1 to TRBJ2-1; D might be TRBD2 (6 bases). Per the germline V gene, CDR1 is SGHRS and CDR2 is YFSETQ. The CDR3 is 15 amino acids. Trimming took off 0 bases at V and 5 bases at J, with 12 bases between the two ends.

The chain employs TRBV30 and TRBJ1-5, with 9 bases aligning to TRBD1. The junction had 8 bases not matched to a gene; V was cut back by 3 bases and J by 11 bases. The CDR3 loop spans 13 amino acids. From germline, CDR1 is GTSNPN and CDR2 SVGIG (reference sequence). CDR3 residues: CAWSADRDRAQHF. The CDR3, as DNA: TGTGCCTGGAGCGCCGACCGGGACAGGGCCCAGCATTTT. The entire variable domain, with the rest obtained from reference TRBV30 and TRBJ1-5, is as follows: SQTIHQWPATLVQPVGSPLSLECTVEGTSNPNLYWYRQAAGRGLQLLFYSVGIGQISSEVPQNLSASRPQDRQFILSSKKLLLSDSGFYLCAWSADRDRAQHFGDGTRLSIL.

The chain combines TRBV5-1 with TRBJ2-5, with 7 nucleotides matching TRBD1. V was pared by 4 bases and J by 3 bases, with 6 bases of the junction left unmatched. Per the germline V gene, CDR1 is SGHRS and CDR2 is YFSETQ. This CDR3 has 14 amino acids. The CDR3 loop is CASSTGQAKETQYF. The CDR3 DNA follows: TGCGCCAGCAGCACCGGACAGGCCAAAGAGACCCAGTACTTC.

The chain carries TRBV5-1 and TRBJ1-5, with D unclear. This CDR3 is 13 amino acids long. V lost 0 bases and J lost 3, with 4 bases in between. The germline V gene has CDR1 SGHRS and CDR2 YFSETQ. The CDR3 DNA is TGCGCCAGCAGCTTGGAGGTCAATCAGCCCCAGCATTTT. As protein: CASSLEVNQPQHF.

The gene calls are TRBV6-1 and TRBJ2-7, with D unclear. This CDR3 region has 15 residues. V was shortened by 1 base and J by 3 bases, with 13 bases between the two germline ends. CDR1 is MNHNS and CDR2 is SASEGT in the germline V gene. The CDR3 reads CASSEGAGLLYEQYF. The CDR3 DNA reads as TGTGCCAGCAGTGAAGGGGCAGGCCTCCTCTACGAGCAGTACTTC.

The V gene is TRBV2, the J gene TRBJ1-5; unclear D gene. Germline loops: CDR1 SNHLY, CDR2 FYNNEI. The V and J ends lost 6 bases and 0 bases respectively, with 15 bases between them. The CDR3 consists of 16 residues. CDR3: CASRKGEGYSNQPQHF. In nucleotides, the CDR3 is TGTGCCAGCAGGAAGGGTGAAGGTTATAGCAATCAGCCCCAGCATTTT.

This clone appeared a single time. The chain recombines TRBV28 with TRBJ1-5, with 8 bases matching TRBD1. CDR1 and CDR2 from the germline V gene are MDHEN and SYDVKM. The V gene end was trimmed by 6 bases and the J gene end by 0 bases; junction bases not matched to a gene: 13. The CDR3 consists of 18 residues. The CDR3 sequence is CASRPLDRGTYSNQPQHF. Here the CDR3 DNA reads TGTGCCAGCAGGCCCTTAGACAGGGGCACATATAGCAATCAGCCCCAGCATTTT.

The chain links TRBV4-3 to TRBJ2-7; 12 bases map to TRBD1. Germline CDR1 LGHNA, CDR2 YSLEER. The CDR3 is 16 amino acids. J lost 7 bases, V lost 2 bases, and 9 bases had no gene match. CDR3 loop: CASSQSVGTGGGEQYF. The CDR3 DNA reads TGCGCCAGCAGCCAATCGGTAGGGACAGGGGGCGGAGAGCAGTACTTC.